Reported below is one TCR beta chain. What it binds is not known. The data originate from a study of cytomegalovirus exposure and HLA in healthy donors. The wider study: Among over 350 genotyped donors, around 80% fell in the Caucasian-associated ancestry cluster.

Findings and limits, study-wide: What a later analysis reportedly showed was that an Asian-associated ancestry cluster had fewer N-insertions than the roughly 700-donor mean. Three chains linked to CMV were shown in vitro to be specific for CMV antigens.

13 Jbeta primers and 60 Vbeta primers were used for the PCR. Generated by immunoSEQ multiplex PCR, the TCRdb table keeps only in-frame clones and is missing some. The sample table sets out tens of thousands of clones. V lost 5 bases, J lost 8 bases, and 6 bases stayed unmatched. CDR1 is MNHEY, CDR2 SVGAGI, per germline. The CDR3 sequence is 14 residues long. The chain recombines TRBV6-5 with TRBJ2-1, with 10 positions matching TRBD2. Input material: PBMCs. The sequence came from a woman in her forties or fifties in good health and CMV-seropositive. The CDR3 sequence is CASSASGSRDEQFF. The CDR3 nucleotides read TGTGCCAGCAGTGCTAGCGGGAGTCGCGATGAGCAGTTCTTC.